The T cell receptor beta chain described here comes from a study of blood T cell repertoires in COVID-19. Trimming removed 7 bases from V and 3 bases from J; junction bases left unmatched: 6. The CDR3 is 16 residues long. From germline, CDR1 is SGHTA and CDR2 FQGNSA. Generated by immunoSEQ multiplex PCR, the TCRdb table keeps only in-frame clones and is missing some. The table has under 200,000 clones, 85% to 90% seen once. The chain is built from TRBV7-2 and TRBJ2-1, with TRBD2 matching 13 bases. Sequencing was carried out using peripheral blood. This receptor was obtained from a man aged 18 to 30 with acute or convalescent COVID-19. In DNA, the CDR3 is TGTGCCAGCAAGCGGGGACTAGCGGGGATCTACAATGAGCAGTTCTTC. The encoded protein is CASKRGLAGIYNEQFF.